One T cell receptor beta chain is described in this entry. This sample stems from a study of blood T cell repertoires in COVID-19. Study-wide context: Both acute and convalescent COVID-19 samples were obtained from the United States, Italy and Spain. PBMCs, B-cell-depleted T cells, or T cells were the source of the cDNA or gDNA that made up the material.

TCRdb keeps only in-frame clones here, not all; method: immunoSEQ multiplex PCR. The sample lists approximately 110,000 clones, 85% occurring once. After removal of 2 bases from V and 9 bases from J, the junction contained 11 bases not matched to a gene. Germline CDR1 SGDLS, CDR2 YYNGEE. The CDR3 consists of 15 residues. This chain uses TRBV9 with TRBJ2-1; 7 nucleotides agree with TRBD2. The TCR comes from a human donor in a cohort sampled during active COVID-19. The sequenced sample consisted of peripheral blood. As DNA, the CDR3 is TGTGCCAGCAGCGTTCCGGGGGGACCTCGGGGTGAGCAGTTCTTC. It encodes CASSVPGGPRGEQFF.